The present T cell receptor (beta chain) was sequenced within a study of human T cells and chemical hapten exposure. Each CDR3 protein gets one entry after TCRdb re-called the RACE reads with MiXCR. Here the sample spans approximately 370,000 distinct CDR3 sequences, 5% to 6.5% being singletons. Germline V gene sequence: CDR1 LGHNA, CDR2 YSLEER. This CDR3 spans 14 amino acids. V shed 1 base and J shed 7 bases, with 13 bases lying between them. Time point defined: pre-sensitization, week 0. Treatment in this sample: therapeutic diphenylcyclopropenone sensitization with weekly scalp DPC. This clonotype was detected many times.

V and J are TRBV4-3 and TRBJ2-5; no clear D gene. The source was whole blood, collected in connection with sensitization to the hapten diphenylcyclopropenone (DPC). This TCR was recovered from a woman younger than 35 with alopecia areata. Some clones in this sample may be carry-over from other donors' samples. DNA of the CDR3: TGCGCCAGCAGCCAAGTGGGCCTATTAGGGACCCAGTACTTC. Residues: CASSQVGLLGTQYF.